Listed below are T cell receptor beta chains from one sample, sequenced in a study of blood T cell repertoires in COVID-19. Repertoires were generated with immunoSEQ multiplex PCR, while TCRdb's copy carries only in-frame clones and drops some. Of some 180,000 clones detected, 88% appear once; the ten largest clones hold 2% to 2.5%. Sequencing was done on a sample of peripheral blood. The receptors were gathered from a man in his fifties or sixties who had recovered from COVID-19. Each CDR3 is given with its conserved first and last residue. Each record gives: V gene, D gene, J gene, clone size, CDR3 DNA, CDR3 protein. The D gene is left open where the match is weak. Clone size is shown for a subset of rows, as once, few, many or a class of expanded clone.

V: TRBV4-3; D: NA; J: TRBJ2-2; size: NA; DNA: TGCGCCAGCAGCCAAGATAAGATGGGGAGAATGGGCGGGGAGCTGTTTTTT; CDR3: CASSQDKMGRMGGELFF
V: TRBV19; D: NA; J: TRBJ1-5; size: NA; DNA: TGTGCCAGTACTCGAGGGTTTAGCAATCAGCCCCAGCATTTT; CDR3: CASTRGFSNQPQHF
V: TRBV5-1; D: TRBD1; J: TRBJ1-1; size: NA; DNA: TGCGCCAGCAGCTTGGCTACTGGACAGGGCTCCACTGAAGCTTTCTTT; CDR3: CASSLATGQGSTEAFF
V: TRBV25-1; D: NA; J: TRBJ1-5; size: NA; DNA: TGTGCCAGCAGTGAAAGGCTCCCTGGAGTACAGCCCCAGCATTTT; CDR3: CASSERLPGVQPQHF
V: TRBV9; D: TRBD2; J: TRBJ2-1; size: NA; DNA: TGTGCCAGCAGCGTTGATAGCGGGAACGGTTATGAGCAGTTCTTC; CDR3: CASSVDSGNGYEQFF
V: TRBV25-1; D: NA; J: TRBJ1-6; size: NA; DNA: TGTGCCAGCAGTAGACAGTCCTATAATTCACCCCTCCACTTT; CDR3: CASSRQSYNSPLHF
V: TRBV6-1; D: TRBD1; J: TRBJ2-7; size: NA; DNA: TGTGCCAGCAGTGATAGGGACAGGGGTTCAGCGCAGTACTTC; CDR3: CASSDRDRGSAQYF
V: TRBV3-1/TRBV3-2; D: NA; J: TRBJ2-3; size: NA; DNA: TGTGCCAGCAGCCACCGGGACTGGGGGAACTCAGATACGCAGTATTTT; CDR3: CASSHRDWGNSDTQYF
V: TRBV7-3; D: NA; J: TRBJ2-7; size: NA; DNA: TGTGCCAGCAGCTTAAATATTTGGGGGGGCAAGGACGAGCAGTACTTC; CDR3: CASSLNIWGGKDEQYF
V: TRBV7-9; D: TRBD1; J: TRBJ1-5; size: NA; DNA: TGTGCCAGCAGCTCCGACAGGGGGAATCAGCCCCAGCATTTT; CDR3: CASSSDRGNQPQHF
V: TRBV3-1/TRBV3-2; D: NA; J: TRBJ1-2; size: NA; DNA: TGTGCCAGCAGCCAAGGGGGTGGCGGGCCTTTTACTAACTATGGCTACACCTTC; CDR3: CASSQGGGGPFTNYGYTF
V: TRBV24-1; D: NA; J: TRBJ2-2; size: few; DNA: TGTGCCACCAGTGATTTCGCCGGGACAAAGAACACCGGGGAGCTGTTTTTT; CDR3: CATSDFAGTKNTGELFF
V: TRBV29-1; D: TRBD1; J: TRBJ1-2; size: few; DNA: TGCAGCTCTTTCGGACAGGGGAGAGGCGATGGCTACACCTTC; CDR3: CSSFGQGRGDGYTF
V: TRBV5-1; D: NA; J: TRBJ1-5; size: NA; DNA: TGCGCCAGCAGCTTGGCCCCAAATGCCGGTCAGCCCCAGCATTTT; CDR3: CASSLAPNAGQPQHF
V: TRBV5-8; D: NA; J: TRBJ2-5; size: NA; DNA: TGTGCCAGCAGCACCTGGAGGAGGGAAGAGACCCAGTACTTC; CDR3: CASSTWRREETQYF
V: TRBV7-6; D: NA; J: TRBJ2-1; size: NA; DNA: TGTGCCAGCAGTATTCTTAGCGGAGCAAGGACCTACAATGAGCAGTTCTTC; CDR3: CASSILSGARTYNEQFF
V: TRBV20-1; D: NA; J: TRBJ2-3; size: NA; DNA: TGCAGTGCTAGAGGACTAGATACGCAGTATTTT; CDR3: CSARGLDTQYF
V: TRBV6-5; D: TRBD1; J: TRBJ2-7; size: NA; DNA: TGTGCCAGCAGGCCGGGACAGTGGAACGAGCAGTACTTC; CDR3: CASRPGQWNEQYF
V: TRBV7-2; D: TRBD1; J: TRBJ1-2; size: NA; DNA: TGTGCCAGCAGCTTAGGGGACAGGGTTAGAGGAGGCTACACCTTC; CDR3: CASSLGDRVRGGYTF
V: TRBV18; D: TRBD2; J: TRBJ2-1; size: NA; DNA: TGTGCCAGCTCACCACCGGGGAGCGGGAGGTCTAATGAGCAGTTCTTC; CDR3: CASSPPGSGRSNEQFF
V: TRBV2; D: NA; J: TRBJ2-7; size: NA; DNA: TGTGCCAGCAGGGGGGTGTGGCAGGGAGGTGCCTACGAGCAGTACTTC; CDR3: CASRGVWQGGAYEQYF
V: TRBV19; D: TRBD2; J: TRBJ2-7; size: NA; DNA: TGTGCCAGTCGGCCGACTAGCGGGGGGATGGCCTACGAGCAGTACTTC; CDR3: CASRPTSGGMAYEQYF
V: TRBV30; D: NA; J: TRBJ1-3; size: NA; DNA: TGTGCCTGGAGTCCTGTGGGACGGGACACCCTTGGAAACACCATATATTTT; CDR3: CAWSPVGRDTLGNTIYF
V: TRBV10-2; D: NA; J: TRBJ1-2; size: NA; DNA: TGCGCCAGCAGTGACCCCGGTGTGGGAGCCTATGGCTACACCTTC; CDR3: CASSDPGVGAYGYTF
V: TRBV11-2; D: NA; J: TRBJ2-3; size: NA; DNA: TGTGCCAGCAGCTTCCCCGGGACAGATACGCAGTATTTT; CDR3: CASSFPGTDTQYF
V: TRBV29-1; D: TRBD1; J: TRBJ2-7; size: NA; DNA: TGCAGCGTGGGGGGACAGGGATTTTCCTACGAGCAGTACTTC; CDR3: CSVGGQGFSYEQYF
V: TRBV9; D: TRBD2; J: TRBJ2-3; size: once; DNA: TGTGCCAGCAGCGTCGGGGGGTTGGGCACAGATACGCAGTATTTT; CDR3: CASSVGGLGTDTQYF
V: TRBV3-1/TRBV3-2; D: NA; J: TRBJ2-7; size: NA; DNA: TGTGCCAGCAGTGCTCCGGACTTCTCCTACGAGCAGTACTTC; CDR3: CASSAPDFSYEQYF
V: TRBV2; D: NA; J: TRBJ1-4; size: few; DNA: TGTGCCAGCCTATTCGGGACACCCTTTGCAACTAATGAAAAACTGTTTTTT; CDR3: CASLFGTPFATNEKLFF